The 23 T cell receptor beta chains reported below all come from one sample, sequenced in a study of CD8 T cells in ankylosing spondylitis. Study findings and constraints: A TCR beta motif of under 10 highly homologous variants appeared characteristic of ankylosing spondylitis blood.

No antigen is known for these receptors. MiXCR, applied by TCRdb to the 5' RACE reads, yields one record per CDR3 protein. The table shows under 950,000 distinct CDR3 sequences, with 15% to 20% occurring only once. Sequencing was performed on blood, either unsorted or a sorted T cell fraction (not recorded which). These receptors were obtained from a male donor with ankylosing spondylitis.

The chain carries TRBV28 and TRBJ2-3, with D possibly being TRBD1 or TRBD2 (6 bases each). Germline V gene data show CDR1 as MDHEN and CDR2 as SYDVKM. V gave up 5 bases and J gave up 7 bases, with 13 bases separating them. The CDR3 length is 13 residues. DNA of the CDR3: TGTGCCAGCAGTCTCGGGGGCGTGAATACGCAGTATTTT. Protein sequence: CASSLGGVNTQYF.

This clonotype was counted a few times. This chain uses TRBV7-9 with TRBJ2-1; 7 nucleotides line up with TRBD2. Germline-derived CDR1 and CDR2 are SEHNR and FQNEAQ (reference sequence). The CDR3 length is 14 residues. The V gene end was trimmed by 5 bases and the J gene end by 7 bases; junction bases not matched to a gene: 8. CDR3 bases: TGTGCCAGCAGCCCTAGCGCTAGCGGAAATGAGCAGTTCTTC. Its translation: CASSPSASGNEQFF.

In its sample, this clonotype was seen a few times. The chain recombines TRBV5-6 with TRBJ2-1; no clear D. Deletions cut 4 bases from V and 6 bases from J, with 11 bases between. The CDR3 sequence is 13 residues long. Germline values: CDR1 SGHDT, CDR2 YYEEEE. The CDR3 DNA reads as TGTGCCAGCAGCGCGCTGGTTGGCAATGAGCAGTTCTTC. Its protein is CASSALVGNEQFF.

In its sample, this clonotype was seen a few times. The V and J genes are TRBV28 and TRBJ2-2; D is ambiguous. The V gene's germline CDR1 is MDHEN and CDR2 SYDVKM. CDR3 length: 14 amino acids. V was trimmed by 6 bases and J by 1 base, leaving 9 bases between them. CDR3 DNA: TGTGCCAGCAGGCCTCTACAGAACACCGGGGAGCTGTTTTTT. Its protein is CASRPLQNTGELFF.

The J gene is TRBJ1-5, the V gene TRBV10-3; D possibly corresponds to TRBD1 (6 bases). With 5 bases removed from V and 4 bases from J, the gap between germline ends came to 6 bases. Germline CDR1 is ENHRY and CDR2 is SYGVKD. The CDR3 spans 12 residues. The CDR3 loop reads CAISQGNQPQHF. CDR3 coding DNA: TGTGCCATCAGTCAGGGGAATCAGCCCCAGCATTTT.

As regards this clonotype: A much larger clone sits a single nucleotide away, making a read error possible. The CDR3 loop reads CASSSLAGGVNVQFF. In nucleotides, the CDR3 is TGTGCCAGCAGTTCATTAGCGGGGGGGGTAAATGTGCAGTTCTTC. The chain uses TRBV12-3 or TRBV12-4 and TRBJ2-1; TRBD2 matches 11 bases. The CDR3 is made up of 15 amino acids.

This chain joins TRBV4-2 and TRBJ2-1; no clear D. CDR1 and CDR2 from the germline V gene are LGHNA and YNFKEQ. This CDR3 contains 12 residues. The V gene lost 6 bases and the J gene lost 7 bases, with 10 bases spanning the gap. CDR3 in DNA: TGTGCCAGCAGGGCTATGAGTAATGAGCAGTTCTTC. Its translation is CASRAMSNEQFF.

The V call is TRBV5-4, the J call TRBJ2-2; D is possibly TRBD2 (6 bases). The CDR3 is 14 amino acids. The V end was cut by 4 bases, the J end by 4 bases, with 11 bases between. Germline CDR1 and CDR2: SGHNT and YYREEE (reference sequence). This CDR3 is CASSRWDFTGELFF. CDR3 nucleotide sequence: TGTGCCAGCAGCCGGTGGGACTTCACCGGGGAGCTGTTTTTT.

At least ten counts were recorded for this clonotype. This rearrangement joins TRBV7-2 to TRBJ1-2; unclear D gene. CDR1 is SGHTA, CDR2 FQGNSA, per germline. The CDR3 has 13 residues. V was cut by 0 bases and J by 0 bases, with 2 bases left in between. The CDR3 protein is CASSLATNYGYTF. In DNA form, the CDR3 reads TGTGCCAGCAGCTTAGCGACTAACTATGGCTACACCTTC.

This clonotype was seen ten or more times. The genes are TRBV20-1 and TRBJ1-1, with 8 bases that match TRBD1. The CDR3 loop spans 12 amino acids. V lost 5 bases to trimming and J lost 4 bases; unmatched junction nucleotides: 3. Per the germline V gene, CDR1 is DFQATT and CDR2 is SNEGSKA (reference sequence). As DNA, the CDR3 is TGCAGTGCTTTGACAGGGGCCACTGAAGCTTTCTTT. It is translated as CSALTGATEAFF.

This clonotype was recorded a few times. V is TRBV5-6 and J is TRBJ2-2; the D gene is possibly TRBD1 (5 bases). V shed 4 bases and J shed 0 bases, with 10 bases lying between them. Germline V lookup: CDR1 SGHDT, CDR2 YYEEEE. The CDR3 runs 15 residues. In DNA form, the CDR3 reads TGTGCCAGCAGCACCGACAGTCCGAACACCGGGGAGCTGTTTTTT. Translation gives CASSTDSPNTGELFF.

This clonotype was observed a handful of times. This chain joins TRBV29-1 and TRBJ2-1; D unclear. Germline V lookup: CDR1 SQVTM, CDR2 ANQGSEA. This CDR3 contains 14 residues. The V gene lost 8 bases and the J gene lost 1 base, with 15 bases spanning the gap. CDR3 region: CSSIGVRSYNEQFF. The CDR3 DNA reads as TGCAGCTCCATTGGAGTGAGATCCTACAATGAGCAGTTCTTC.

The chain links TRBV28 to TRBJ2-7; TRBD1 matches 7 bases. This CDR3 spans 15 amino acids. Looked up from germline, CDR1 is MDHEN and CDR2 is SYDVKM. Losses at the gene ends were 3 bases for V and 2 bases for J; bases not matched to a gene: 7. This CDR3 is CASSLSTGTPYEQYF. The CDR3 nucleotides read TGTGCCAGCAGTTTGTCGACAGGGACCCCCTACGAGCAGTACTTC.

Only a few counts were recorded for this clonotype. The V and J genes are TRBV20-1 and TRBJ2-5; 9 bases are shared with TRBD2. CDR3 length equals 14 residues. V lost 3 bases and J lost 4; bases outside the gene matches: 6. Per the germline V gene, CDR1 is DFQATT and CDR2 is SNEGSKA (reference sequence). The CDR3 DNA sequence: TGCAGTGCTAGCCCTAGCGGGATTCTAGAGACCCAGTACTTC. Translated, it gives CSASPSGILETQYF.

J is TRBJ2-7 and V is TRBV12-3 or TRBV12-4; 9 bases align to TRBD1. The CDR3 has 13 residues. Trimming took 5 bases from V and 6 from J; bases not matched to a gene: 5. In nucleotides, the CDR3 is TGTGCCAGCAGTGCGGGACAGGGTCTCGAGCAGTACTTC. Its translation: CASSAGQGLEQYF.

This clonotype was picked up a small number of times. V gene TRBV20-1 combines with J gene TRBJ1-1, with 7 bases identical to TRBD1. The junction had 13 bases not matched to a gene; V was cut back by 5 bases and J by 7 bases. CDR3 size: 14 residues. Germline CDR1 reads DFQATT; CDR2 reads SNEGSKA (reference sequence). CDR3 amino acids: CSAESDQGQLEAFF. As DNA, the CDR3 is TGCAGTGCTGAGTCGGATCAGGGACAGCTTGAAGCTTTCTTT.

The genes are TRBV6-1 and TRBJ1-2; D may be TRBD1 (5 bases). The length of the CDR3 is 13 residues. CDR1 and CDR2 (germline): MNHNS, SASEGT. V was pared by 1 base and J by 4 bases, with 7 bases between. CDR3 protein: CASSEEGIYGYTF. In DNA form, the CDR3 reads TGTGCCAGCAGTGAAGAGGGGATCTATGGCTACACCTTC.

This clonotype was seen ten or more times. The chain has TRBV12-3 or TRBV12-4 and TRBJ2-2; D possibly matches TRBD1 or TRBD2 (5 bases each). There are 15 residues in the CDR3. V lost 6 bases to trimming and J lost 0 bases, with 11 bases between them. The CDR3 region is CASRLPGPNTGELFF. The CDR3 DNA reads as TGTGCCAGCAGACTTCCGGGGCCGAACACCGGGGAGCTGTTTTTT.

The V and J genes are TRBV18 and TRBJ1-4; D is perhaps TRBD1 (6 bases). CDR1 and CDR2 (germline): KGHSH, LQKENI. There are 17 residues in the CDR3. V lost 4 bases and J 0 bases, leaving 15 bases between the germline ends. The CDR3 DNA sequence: TGTGCCAGCTCACAACAGGGTTTCGGGGCAACTAATGAAAAACTGTTTTTT. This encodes CASSQQGFGATNEKLFF. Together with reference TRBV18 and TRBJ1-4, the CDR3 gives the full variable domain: NAGVMQNPRHLVRRRGQEARLRCSPMKGHSHVYWYRQLPEEGLKFMVYLQKENIIDESGMPKERFSAEFPKEGPSILRIQQVVRGDSAAYFCASSQQGFGATNEKLFFGSGTQLSVL.

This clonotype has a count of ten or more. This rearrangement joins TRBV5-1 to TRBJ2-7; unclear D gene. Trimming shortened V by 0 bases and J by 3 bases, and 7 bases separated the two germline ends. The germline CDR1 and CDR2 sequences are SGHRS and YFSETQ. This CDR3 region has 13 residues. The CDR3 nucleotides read TGCGCCAGCAGCTTGGACGAGTACTACGAGCAGTACTTC. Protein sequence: CASSLDEYYEQYF.

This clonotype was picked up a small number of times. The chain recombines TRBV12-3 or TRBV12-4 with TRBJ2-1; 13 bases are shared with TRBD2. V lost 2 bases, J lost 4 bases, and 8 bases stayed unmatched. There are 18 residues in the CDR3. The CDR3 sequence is CASSLPLSLAGGYNEQFF. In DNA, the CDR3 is TGTGCCAGCAGTTTACCTCTCTCACTAGCGGGGGGGTACAATGAGCAGTTCTTC.

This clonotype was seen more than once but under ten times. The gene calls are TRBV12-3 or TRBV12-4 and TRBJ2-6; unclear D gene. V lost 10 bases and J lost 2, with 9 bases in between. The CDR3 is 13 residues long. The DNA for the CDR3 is TGTGCCACGTCCGTTCCTGGGGCCAACGTCCTGACTTTC. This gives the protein CATSVPGANVLTF.

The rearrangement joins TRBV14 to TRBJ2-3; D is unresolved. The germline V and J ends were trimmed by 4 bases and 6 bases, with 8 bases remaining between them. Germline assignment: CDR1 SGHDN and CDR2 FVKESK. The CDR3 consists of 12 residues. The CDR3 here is CASSPVADTQYF. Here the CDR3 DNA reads TGTGCCAGCAGCCCGGTCGCCGATACGCAGTATTTT.